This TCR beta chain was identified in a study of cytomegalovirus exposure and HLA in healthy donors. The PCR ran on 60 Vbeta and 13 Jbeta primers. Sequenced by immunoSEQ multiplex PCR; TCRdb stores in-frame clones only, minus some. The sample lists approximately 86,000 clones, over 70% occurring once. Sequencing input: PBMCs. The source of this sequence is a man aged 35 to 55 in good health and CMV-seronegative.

CDR3 nucleotide sequence: TGTGCCAGCAGCTCGACGACAGGGGGCAGCTCTGGAAACACCATATATTTT. Translation gives CASSSTTGGSSGNTIYF. The genes are TRBV9 and TRBJ1-3; 10 bases fit TRBD1. Germline lookup yields CDR1 SGDLS and CDR2 YYNGEE. The CDR3 is 17 residues long. V lost 4 bases to trimming and J lost 0 bases; unmatched junction nucleotides: 7.